This T cell receptor (beta chain) was obtained from a study of T cell changes during pregnancy in multiple sclerosis (dated by TCRdb to about 2019). Regarding the research as a whole: The study examined how the T cell repertoire changed over the course of pregnancy in women with multiple sclerosis.

The library relied on the immunoSEQ multiplex PCR assay. In its TCRdb copy, this immuneACCESS table keeps in-frame sequences only and misses some clones. Where compared with another copy, unresolved V genes explain less than half of these, and the others have no known cause. Within this sample are about 83,000 clones, with approximately 90% of them counted one time only. The ten largest clones represent 3.5% of the sample. For this clone: Its antigen remains undetermined. The input lacks base qualities; no much larger clone sits a single base away.

The germline ends are 10 bases apart after V is trimmed by 6 bases and J by 4 bases. The germline V gene (reference sequence) gives CDR1 as MNHEY and CDR2 as SMNVEV. From its cysteine to its phenylalanine, the CDR3 spans 13 amino acids. Of all the DNA, just the CDR3 is kept, 39 bases in frame from base 1. The clonotype originates from a female donor in good health, serving as a control in a pregnancy study. Some clones in this sample may be carry-over from other donors' samples. Sequenced here: PBMCs, sampled in the first trimester of pregnancy. The rearrangement combines TRBV27 with TRBJ2-1; possibly the D gene is TRBD2, per 5 matching bases. The DNA sequence is given as TGTGCCAGCAGGAGCGGACCGTACAATGAGCAGTTCTTC. It encodes CASRSGPYNEQFF.